A single sample is the source of the 19 T cell receptor beta chains below, sequenced in a study of T-cell reconstitution after alpha-beta-depleted transplantation in children. Construction of the TCRbeta library involved unique molecular identifiers. TCRdb re-called the PCR reads with MiXCR, one entry per CDR3 protein. The data hold about 230,000 distinct CDR3 sequences, with roughly a tenth observed a single time. This specimen consisted of PBMCs, obtained before TCRalphabeta/CD19-depleted stem cell transplant. The source of these receptors is a child in the first two years of life with acute myeloid leukemia, due to receive a stem cell transplant.

This chain joins TRBV7-3 and TRBJ2-2; 7 positions match TRBD1. Losses at the gene ends were 4 bases for V and 3 bases for J; bases not matched to a gene: 11. This CDR3 is 17 amino acids long. CDR1 is SGHTA, CDR2 FQGTGA, per germline. The CDR3 region has the DNA TGTGCCAGCAGCTCCTCGGGATGGGACAGTTACACCGGGGAGCTGTTTTTT. As protein: CASSSSGWDSYTGELFF. Filled out from reference TRBV7-3 and TRBJ2-2, the complete variable domain reads GAGVSQTPSNKVTEKGKYVELRCDPISGHTALYWYRQSLGQGPEFLIYFQGTGAADDSGLPNDRFFAVRPEGSVSTLKIQRTERGDSAVYLCASSSSGWDSYTGELFFGEGSRLTVL.

This chain links TRBV24-1 with TRBJ2-1; perhaps TRBD1 as D (5 bases). V was cut by 2 bases and J by 5 bases, with 15 bases left in between. CDR3 size: 16 residues. CDR1 and CDR2 from the germline V gene are KGHDR and SFDVKD. CDR3 loop: CATSDSQGSSHNEQFF. CDR3 nucleotide sequence: TGTGCCACCAGTGATTCCCAGGGATCATCTCACAATGAGCAGTTCTTC.

The chain carries TRBV3-1 and TRBJ2-5; 9 bases are shared with TRBD2. With V trimmed by 4 bases and J by 7 bases, 16 bases remained unmatched. CDR1 and CDR2 (germline): LGHDT, YNNKEL (reference sequence). The CDR3 contains 17 residues. DNA for the CDR3: TGTGCCAGCAGCCCCTCCCTTCGGACTAGCGATAAAGGGACCCAGTACTTC. This sequence encodes CASSPSLRTSDKGTQYF.

This clonotype was found many times. This rearrangement joins TRBV20-1 to TRBJ2-2, with 8 bases identical to TRBD2. CDR3 length: 16 residues. The germline V gene encodes CDR1 DFQATT and CDR2 SNEGSKA (reference sequence). The trim removed 6 bases at V and 0 bases at J, leaving 9 bases unmatched. The CDR3 sequence: CSADRAREANTGELFF. The CDR3 DNA reads as TGCAGTGCCGATAGGGCGCGGGAGGCGAACACCGGGGAGCTGTTTTTT.

This clonotype was detected ten times or more. The chain has TRBV5-6 and TRBJ2-5, with D possibly being TRBD1 (6 bases). The V gene lost 1 base and the J gene lost 4 bases, with 11 bases spanning the gap. CDR1 is SGHDT, CDR2 YYEEEE, per germline. The CDR3 is 14 amino acids. For the CDR3, the DNA is TGTGCCAGCAGCTTGACAGGGTACGCAGAGACCCAGTACTTC. Its translation: CASSLTGYAETQYF.

The sample holds many counts of this clonotype. CDR3 DNA sequence: TGCAGTGCTAGACAGGGGTATCAGCCCCAGCATTTT. Translated, it gives CSARQGYQPQHF. J is TRBJ1-5 and V is TRBV20-1; D may be TRBD1 (6 bases). Per germline, CDR1 DFQATT and CDR2 SNEGSKA (reference sequence). This CDR3 has 12 amino acids. The V gene lost 2 bases and the J gene lost 5 bases, with 7 bases spanning the gap.

The chain joins TRBV10-3 to TRBJ2-1; D is uncertain. The CDR3 totals 15 residues. V shed 2 bases and J shed 10 bases, with 18 bases lying between them. In germline, CDR1 is ENHRY, CDR2 SYGVKD. The chain's CDR3 is CAISEGVSSSNEQFF. The CDR3 bases are TGTGCCATCAGTGAGGGGGTTAGCTCCTCCAACGAGCAGTTCTTC.

This chain links TRBV29-1 with TRBJ2-1; tentative D call: TRBD2 (5 bases). The V and J ends lost 6 bases and 8 bases respectively, with 14 bases between them. The germline gives CDR1 SQVTM, CDR2 ANQGSEA. CDR3 size: 12 residues. The CDR3 nucleotides are TGCAGCGTCAGCGGCCATAAGGATGAGCAGTTCTTC. This codes for CSVSGHKDEQFF.

Ten or more counts support this clonotype. The DNA of the CDR3 is TGTGCCAGCAGCCAAGATCGTGGGGGCGAGCAGTACTTC. The encoded protein is CASSQDRGGEQYF. V and J are TRBV3-1 and TRBJ2-7; TRBD1 or TRBD2 may be the D gene (5 bases each). V lost 0 bases to trimming and J lost 6 bases, with 9 bases between them. The length of the CDR3 is 13 residues. CDR1 is LGHDT, CDR2 YNNKEL, per germline (reference sequence).

This clonotype was counted at least ten times. The chain combines TRBV6-5 with TRBJ1-2, with D possibly TRBD1 on 5 matching bases. The ends were cut back, 2 bases at V and 8 bases at J, with 15 bases in the middle. This CDR3 spans 14 amino acids. The germline CDR1 and CDR2 sequences are MNHEY and SVGAGI. As DNA, the CDR3 is TGTGCCAGCAGTTACAGTCCGGGGCCTTGGGGCTACACCTTC. Encoded protein: CASSYSPGPWGYTF.

In its sample, this clonotype was seen many times. The V and J genes are TRBV20-1 and TRBJ1-2; TRBD1 might be the D (5 bases). CDR3 length equals 13 residues. The V gene lost 1 base and the J gene lost 4 bases, with 10 bases spanning the gap. Per germline, CDR1 DFQATT and CDR2 SNEGSKA (reference sequence). CDR3 in DNA: TGCAGTGCTAGAGTTGAGACAGCCTATGGCTACACCTTC. The encoded protein is CSARVETAYGYTF.

This clonotype was detected ten times or more. The chain is built from TRBV6-1 and TRBJ2-6; a weak D match, TRBD1 (6 bases). Germline assignment: CDR1 MNHNS and CDR2 SASEGT. The V and J ends lost 6 bases and 2 bases respectively, with 11 bases between them. CDR3 length: 15 amino acids. The CDR3 protein is CASSNKGAGANVLTF. CDR3 sequence (DNA): TGTGCCAGCAGCAATAAGGGGGCTGGGGCCAACGTCCTGACTTTC.

V usage is TRBV15 and J usage is TRBJ1-2, with a tentative D call TRBD1 (5 bases). V lost 0 bases, J lost 8 bases, and 7 bases lay in between. CDR1 and CDR2 (germline): LNHNV, YYDKDF (reference sequence). The length of the CDR3 is 12 residues. In DNA form, the CDR3 reads TGTGCCACCAGCAGAGAGGCAGGGGGCTACACCTTC. Protein: CATSREAGGYTF. Combining the CDR3 with reference TRBV15 and TRBJ1-2 gives the whole variable domain DAMVIQNPRYQVTQFGKPVTLSCSQTLNHNVMYWYQQKSSQAPKLLFHYYDKDFNNEADTPDNFQSRRPNTSFCFLDIRSPGLGDTAMYLCATSREAGGYTFGSGTRLTVV.

This clonotype was seen repeatedly, ten times or more. The chain carries TRBV3-1 and TRBJ2-3; D is perhaps TRBD2 (6 bases). CDR3 length: 15 residues. Germline values: CDR1 LGHDT, CDR2 YNNKEL (reference sequence). V lost 0 bases to trimming and J lost 7 bases, with 14 bases between them. The CDR3 loop is CASSQDSSGSNTQYF. The CDR3 nucleotides read TGTGCCAGCAGCCAAGACTCCTCCGGGAGTAATACGCAGTATTTT.

The sample holds many counts of this clonotype. The V gene is TRBV18, the J gene TRBJ2-1; tentative D call: TRBD1 (6 bases). Trimming took 7 bases from V and 5 from J, leaving 12 bases between them. This CDR3 contains 13 residues. CDR1 KGHSH and CDR2 LQKENI come from the germline V gene. The chain's CDR3 is CASFPDRHNEQFF. CDR3 DNA: TGTGCCAGCTTCCCGGACAGACACAATGAGCAGTTCTTC. Variable domain in full (rest from reference TRBV18 and TRBJ2-1): NAGVMQNPRHLVRRRGQEARLRCSPMKGHSHVYWYRQLPEEGLKFMVYLQKENIIDESGMPKERFSAEFPKEGPSILRIQQVVRGDSAAYFCASFPDRHNEQFFGPGTRLTVL.

V and J are TRBV12-3 or TRBV12-4 and TRBJ2-3; 8 nucleotides match TRBD2. Unmatched junction bases numbered 5, after V lost 6 bases and J lost 9 bases. CDR3 size: 12 residues. Here the CDR3 DNA reads TGTGCCAGCAGGGGGACTAGTAGAACGCAGTATTTT. It specifies CASRGTSRTQYF.

Ten or more counts support this clonotype. The rearrangement uses TRBV9 and TRBJ1-1; D not certain. The CDR3 runs 15 residues. Germline-derived CDR1 and CDR2 are SGDLS and YYNGEE. V was pared by 0 bases and J by 2 bases, with 11 bases between. CDR3 amino acids: CASSVAAGANTEAFF. The CDR3 DNA is TGTGCCAGCAGCGTAGCGGCAGGAGCTAACACTGAAGCTTTCTTT.

This clonotype occurred many times. The J gene is TRBJ2-7, the V gene TRBV20-1; TRBD2 aligns across 11 bases. Trimming took 6 bases from V and 4 from J; bases not matched to a gene: 8. The germline V gene encodes CDR1 DFQATT and CDR2 SNEGSKA (reference sequence). The CDR3 is 14 amino acids. CDR3 coding DNA: TGCAGTGCCACCTTAGCGGGGGGGCTTTACGAGCAGTACTTC. Protein sequence: CSATLAGGLYEQYF.

There are a few counts of this clonotype. A much larger clone differs by one base, so this may be a read error. The chain links TRBV4-1 to TRBJ1-2; D is possibly TRBD1 (5 bases). The CDR3 runs to 14 residues. Per the germline V gene, CDR1 is MGHRA and CDR2 is YSYEKL. Here the CDR3 DNA reads TGCGCCAGCAGCCCTATGGGGGTGGCTGGTGGCGACACCTTC. It translates to CASSPMGVAGGDTF.